Below are 10 T cell receptor beta chains sequenced from a single sample in a study of blood T cells in healthy people across ages. A sample-barcoded 5' primer and a J-beta primer mix were used in a second PCR of roughly 7 to 12 cycles. In TCRdb, the 5' RACE reads were re-called with MiXCR into one record per CDR3 protein. The data hold 1.5 million or so distinct CDR3 sequences, with under 55% observed a single time. Sequenced material: blood. Source of these receptors: a woman aged 18-29 years in good health.

V usage is TRBV29-1 and J usage is TRBJ2-1; 10 positions agree with TRBD2. Germline CDR1 is SQVTM and CDR2 is ANQGSEA. This CDR3 has 13 amino acids. CDR3 protein: CSRASGSSNEQFF. CDR3 in DNA: TGCTCCAGGGCTAGCGGGAGCAGCAATGAGCAGTTCTTC.

The V gene is TRBV28, the J gene TRBJ2-1; 14 nucleotides match TRBD2. In germline, CDR1 is MDHEN, CDR2 SYDVKM. This CDR3 has 18 residues. V gave up 7 bases and J gave up 2 bases; unmatched junction bases: 10. CDR3 amino acids: CASKGTSGSSAAYNEQFF. CDR3 bases: TGTGCCAGCAAAGGGACTAGCGGGAGTTCTGCCGCCTACAATGAGCAGTTCTTC. Full variable domain (remainder filled in from reference TRBV28 and TRBJ2-1): DVKVTQSSRYLVKRTGEKVFLECVQDMDHENMFWYRQDPGLGLRLIYFSYDVKMKEKGDIPEGYSVSREKKERFSLILESASTNQTSMYLCASKGTSGSSAAYNEQFFGPGTRLTVL.

This clonotype was seen only a few times. This rearrangement joins TRBV6-2 or TRBV6-3 to TRBJ2-5, with D unresolved. The CDR3 length is 14 residues. CDR1 is MNHEY and CDR2 is SVGEGT in the germline V gene. Trimming removed 2 bases from V and 11 bases from J, with 18 bases in between. As DNA, the CDR3 is TGTGCCAGCAGTTACCGGGTAGAGAGCAATGAGCAGTACTTC. Translation: CASSYRVESNEQYF.

This clonotype was counted only a few times. J is TRBJ1-5 and V is TRBV12-3 or TRBV12-4; 8 nucleotides agree with TRBD1. The J segment lost 7 bases and the V segment lost 5 bases, leaving 7 bases of the junction unmatched. CDR3 length: 14 amino acids. CDR3 sequence: CASSPTGVRQPQHF. The CDR3 DNA sequence: TGTGCCAGCAGTCCGACAGGGGTGAGGCAGCCCCAGCATTTT.

The chain uses TRBV13 and TRBJ2-3; the match to TRBD1 covers 7 bases. Germline loops: CDR1 PRHDT, CDR2 FYEKMQ (reference sequence). V lost 3 bases, J lost 6 bases, and 9 bases stayed unmatched. CDR3 length equals 15 residues. CDR3 DNA: TGTGCCAGCAGCTTGAGGGTTAAGGGGGCCGATACGCAGTATTTT. This gives the protein CASSLRVKGADTQYF.

This chain joins TRBV2 and TRBJ1-5, with D unclear. V dropped 1 base and J dropped 1 base, with 8 bases sitting between them. There are 15 residues in the CDR3. Germline CDR1 is SNHLY and CDR2 is FYNNEI. The chain's CDR3 is CASSEEGWSNQPQHF. The CDR3 DNA reads as TGTGCCAGCAGTGAAGAAGGGTGGAGCAATCAGCCCCAGCATTTT. The whole variable domain, remainder taken from reference TRBV2 and TRBJ1-5, is EPEVTQTPSHQVTQMGQEVILRCVPISNHLYFYWYRQILGQKVEFLVSFYNNEISEKSEIFDDQFSVERPDGSNFTLKIRSTKLEDSAMYFCASSEEGWSNQPQHFGDGTRLSIL.

CDR3: CASSFRGATYNEQYF. The CDR3 DNA reads as TGTGCCAGCAGTTTTCGGGGGGCGACCTACAATGAGCAGTACTTC. The V call is TRBV12-3 or TRBV12-4, the J call TRBJ2-7, with D perhaps TRBD2 (7 bases). The CDR3 spans 15 residues. V was cut by 3 bases and J by 7 bases, with 19 bases left in between.

This clonotype was seen more than once but under ten times. This sequence joins TRBV7-2 and TRBJ2-5; D is perhaps TRBD2 (5 bases). From germline, CDR1 is SGHTA and CDR2 FQGNSA. The CDR3 is 13 residues long. V was clipped by 6 bases and J by 2 bases, with 10 bases between them. CDR3 residues: CASRLDWQETQYF. For the CDR3, the DNA is TGTGCCAGCAGGTTGGACTGGCAAGAGACCCAGTACTTC. Complete variable domain (other parts from reference TRBV7-2 and TRBJ2-5): GAGVSQSPSNKVTEKGKDVELRCDPISGHTALYWYRQSLGQGLEFLIYFQGNSAPDKSGLPSDRFSAERTGGSVSTLTIQRTQQEDSAVYLCASRLDWQETQYFGPGTRLLVL.

The gene calls are TRBV10-3 and TRBJ2-7, with 11 bases fitting TRBD2. From germline, CDR1 is ENHRY and CDR2 SYGVKD. The V and J ends lost 6 bases and 1 base, in that order; junction bases with no gene match: 5. The CDR3 is made up of 15 amino acids. CDR3 DNA: TGTGCCATCAGACTCGGGACTAGCGGTTCCTACGAGCAGTACTTC. Protein sequence: CAIRLGTSGSYEQYF.

This clonotype was seen a handful of times. The rearrangement uses TRBV6-6 and TRBJ2-7, with D perhaps matching TRBD1 (5 bases). Germline CDR1 MNHNY, CDR2 SVGAGI (reference sequence). Trimming shortened V by 4 bases and J by 2 bases, and 18 bases separated the two germline ends. The CDR3 consists of 16 residues. The CDR3 loop reads CASSFYKAGQTYEQYF. As DNA, the CDR3 is TGTGCCAGCAGTTTTTATAAGGCAGGGCAAACCTACGAGCAGTACTTC.